Listed below are T cell receptor beta chains from one sample, sequenced in a study of blood T cell repertoires in COVID-19. The assay was immunoSEQ multiplex PCR, and TCRdb's table has in-frame clones only and misses some. The table has about 46,000 clones, approximately 88% seen once. The sample taken for sequencing was peripheral blood. The receptors shown here come from a man aged 45 to 65 with acute or convalescent COVID-19. The CDR3 runs from the conserved cysteine through the conserved F or W. Each record gives: V gene, D gene, J gene, clone size, CDR3 protein, CDR3 DNA. The D gene is left open where the match is weak. Clone size, where shown, is once, few, many, or a class for clones that have expanded.

TRBV19,TRBD1,TRBJ1-5,.,CASSSAGGYQPQHF,TGTGCCAGTAGTAGTGCAGGGGGCTATCAGCCCCAGCATTTT
TRBV25-1,.,TRBJ1-1,few,CASSDLVRGRDTEAFF,TGTGCCAGCAGTGACTTGGTCAGGGGCCGGGACACTGAAGCTTTCTTT
TRBV6-5,.,TRBJ1-3,once,CASTYRRVSGNTIYF,TGTGCCAGCACATACCGACGGGTCTCTGGAAACACCATATATTTT
TRBV7-2,.,TRBJ2-1,.,CASSLIPGINEQFF,TGTGCCAGCAGCTTAATTCCAGGGATTAATGAGCAGTTCTTC
TRBV28,.,TRBJ1-2,.,CASGGPNYGYTF,TGTGCCAGCGGTGGGCCGAACTATGGCTACACCTTC
TRBV9,.,TRBJ1-1,.,CASTVEPYGDTEAFF,TGTGCCAGCACCGTGGAACCATACGGGGACACTGAAGCTTTCTTT
TRBV28,.,TRBJ1-6,.,CASSFITGYNSPLHF,TGTGCCAGCAGTTTTATTACAGGGTATAATTCACCCCTCCACTTT
TRBV6-6,.,TRBJ2-7,.,CASSYKGVYEQYF,TGTGCCAGCAGTTACAAAGGGGTTTACGAGCAGTACTTC
TRBV19,TRBD1,TRBJ1-5,.,CATKRQGPRQPQHF,TGTGCCACCAAGAGACAGGGGCCAAGGCAGCCCCAGCATTTT
TRBV6-5,TRBD2,TRBJ2-1,once,CASSYSSGNYNEQFF,TGTGCCAGCAGTTACTCTAGCGGGAACTACAATGAGCAGTTCTTC
TRBV18,.,TRBJ1-2,.,CASSPETGGINYGYTF,TGTGCCAGCTCACCAGAGACTGGGGGGATTAACTATGGCTACACCTTC
TRBV14,TRBD1,TRBJ2-5,.,CASSQLGQGAWETQYF,TGTGCCAGCAGCCAACTTGGACAGGGGGCTTGGGAGACCCAGTACTTC
TRBV3-1/TRBV3-2,.,TRBJ1-2,.,CASSLIRGFQGYTF,TGTGCCAGCAGCCTCATCAGGGGCTTTCAAGGCTACACCTTC
TRBV19,.,TRBJ1-2,.,CASSIQAGTARGYTF,TGTGCCAGTAGTATCCAGGCAGGGACTGCACGAGGCTACACCTTC
TRBV11-2,TRBD2,TRBJ2-2,few,CASSGPGGTGELFF,TGTGCCAGCAGCGGACCGGGAGGAACCGGGGAGCTGTTTTTT
TRBV10-3,TRBD1,TRBJ2-1,.,CAISDPRDRGQDNEQFF,TGTGCCATCAGTGACCCTAGGGACAGGGGACAAGACAATGAGCAGTTCTTC
TRBV6-2/TRBV6-3,.,TRBJ2-7,.,CASSYPHDSGDSEQYF,TGTGCCAGCAGTTACCCACACGACAGTGGGGACTCCGAGCAGTACTTC
TRBV4-3,TRBD1,TRBJ2-5,.,CASSQEARGQETQYF,TGCGCCAGCAGCCAAGAGGCCAGGGGGCAAGAGACCCAGTACTTC